The next 9 T cell receptor beta chains were all read from a single sample in a study of cytomegalovirus exposure and HLA in healthy donors. The PCR was carried out with 60 Vbeta primers and 13 Jbeta primers. Generated by immunoSEQ multiplex PCR, the TCRdb table keeps only in-frame clones and is missing some. The table records just under 250,000 clones, 82% of them present only once. The specimen sequenced was PBMCs. Source of these receptors: a woman aged 40 to 50 in good health and CMV-seropositive.

The genes are TRBV19 and TRBJ1-4; 7 bases fit TRBD1. The germline CDR1 and CDR2 sequences are LNHDA and SQIVND (reference sequence). V trimming: 3 bases; J trimming: 4 bases; junction bases outside the gene matches: 5. The CDR3 has 15 residues. The CDR3 DNA sequence: TGTGCCAGTAGTATGTCGGCAGGGGGTAATGAAAAACTGTTTTTT. Its protein is CASSMSAGGNEKLFF.

The V and J genes are TRBV7-9 and TRBJ2-1, with D perhaps TRBD2 (5 bases). V was cut by 6 bases and J by 1 base, with 16 bases left in between. The CDR3 loop spans 16 amino acids. Germline V lookup: CDR1 SEHNR, CDR2 FQNEAQ (reference sequence). The CDR3 DNA follows: TGTGCCAGCAGGGCGGGTCTAGAAGGGTCCTACAATGAGCAGTTCTTC. Residues: CASRAGLEGSYNEQFF.

The rearrangement links TRBV9 to TRBJ2-2; 7 nucleotides match TRBD2. This CDR3 contains 13 residues. CDR1 SGDLS and CDR2 YYNGEE come from the germline V gene. V gave up 9 bases and J gave up 2 bases; unmatched junction bases: 4. CDR3 coding DNA: TGTGCCACGACTAGCAGAAACACCGGGGAGCTGTTTTTT. This codes for CATTSRNTGELFF. Full variable domain (missing parts from reference TRBV9 and TRBJ2-2): DSGVTQTPKHLITATGQRVTLRCSPRSGDLSVYWYQQSLDQGLQFLIQYYNGEERAKGNILERFSAQQFPDLHSELNLSSLELGDSALYFCATTSRNTGELFFGEGSRLTVL.

The chain uses TRBV27 and TRBJ2-2; 7 nucleotides line up with TRBD2. This CDR3 region has 17 residues. V dropped 2 bases and J dropped 3; count of bases not matched to a gene: 9. The V gene's germline CDR1 is MNHEY and CDR2 SMNVEV (reference sequence). CDR3 protein: CASSLRRERVDTGELFF. The CDR3 DNA follows: TGTGCCAGCAGTTTAAGGCGGGAGCGGGTGGACACCGGGGAGCTGTTTTTT.

The gene calls are TRBV27 and TRBJ2-7; D may be TRBD2 (7 bases). Germline V lookup: CDR1 MNHEY, CDR2 SMNVEV (reference sequence). The V end lost 6 bases, the J end lost 0 bases, and 15 bases lay between the germline ends. The CDR3 loop spans 15 amino acids. The CDR3 DNA reads as TGTGCCAGCAGCCCTAGGGGGGGACTCTCCTACGAGCAGTACTTC. The encoded protein is CASSPRGGLSYEQYF.

V is TRBV28 and J is TRBJ1-1; D is uncertain. Germline loops: CDR1 MDHEN, CDR2 SYDVKM. V lost 3 bases and J 0 bases, leaving 5 bases between the germline ends. This CDR3 comprises 13 residues. CDR3 amino acids: CASSFGLNTEAFF. The CDR3 nucleotides are TGTGCCAGCAGTTTCGGTCTGAACACTGAAGCTTTCTTT.

Concerning this clone itself: Other nucleotide sequences in the sample specify the same CDR3. The V gene is TRBV19, the J gene TRBJ1-5; D may be TRBD1 (6 bases). The CDR3 consists of 14 residues. Trimming removed 2 bases at V and 1 base at J, with 6 bases between. The germline V gene has CDR1 LNHDA and CDR2 SQIVND (reference sequence). CDR3 in amino acids: CASSIRGSNQPQHF. DNA for the CDR3: TGTGCCAGTAGTATAAGGGGGAGCAATCAGCCCCAGCATTTT.

V usage is TRBV7-3 and J usage is TRBJ2-5; tentative D call: TRBD1 (6 bases). With 3 bases removed from V and 2 bases from J, the gap between germline ends came to 10 bases. The CDR3 is made up of 14 amino acids. Per germline, CDR1 SGHTA and CDR2 FQGTGA. The CDR3: CASSLGQMQETQYF. The CDR3, as DNA: TGTGCCAGCAGCTTGGGACAAATGCAAGAGACCCAGTACTTC. The full variable domain, rest sourced from reference TRBV7-3 and TRBJ2-5, is GAGVSQTPSNKVTEKGKYVELRCDPISGHTALYWYRQSLGQGPEFLIYFQGTGAADDSGLPNDRFFAVRPEGSVSTLKIQRTERGDSAVYLCASSLGQMQETQYFGPGTRLLVL.

The V gene is TRBV18, the J gene TRBJ2-3; 9 nucleotides line up with TRBD2. The V gene end was trimmed by 6 bases and the J gene end by 10 bases; junction bases not matched to a gene: 8. The CDR3 covers 13 residues. CDR1 and CDR2 (germline): KGHSH, LQKENI. The CDR3 region has the DNA TGTGCCAGCTCGCCTGGAGCGGGAGGTGCGCAGTATTTT. Translating gives CASSPGAGGAQYF.